These T cell receptor beta chains were read from a single sample in a study of T-cell memory formation after mild COVID-19. TCRdb redid the calling of the 5' RACE reads with MiXCR, one entry per CDR3 protein. The sample holds 57,000 or so distinct CDR3 sequences; approximately 9% are singletons and the top ten take less than 1.5%. Sequencing was done on a sample of PBMCs or a T cell subset sorted from them (not recorded which). These receptors were obtained from a man aged 18 to 35 who had mild COVID-19 (a few samples of this study predate the infection). Cell type and time point are not known. CDR3s include the opening cysteine and the closing phenylalanine or tryptophan. A D gene is named only where the DNA matches it firmly. Clone size is shown for a subset of rows, as once, few, many or a class of expanded clone.

few,TRBJ1-1,NA,TRBV6-1,TGTGCCAGCACTGCCGGCCGCGGAGGGGACACTGAAGCTTTCTTT,CASTAGRGGDTEAFF
NA,TRBJ1-1,NA,TRBV6-2/TRBV6-3,TGTGCCAGCATGGGGAACTGGAACACTGAAGCTTTCTTT,CASMGNWNTEAFF
few,TRBJ2-2,TRBD2,TRBV5-1,TGCGCCAGCAGCTCGAATGGACTAGCGGGGGACATCGCGAACACCGGGGAGCTGTTTTTT,CASSSNGLAGDIANTGELFF
NA,TRBJ2-3,TRBD2,TRBV24-1,TGTGCCACCAGTGACCCGGGACTAGCGGGGGCAGATACGCAGTATTTT,CATSDPGLAGADTQYF
NA,TRBJ2-6,NA,TRBV7-2,TGTGCCAGCAGCCTAGGGGACTCTGGGGCCAACGTCCTGACTTTC,CASSLGDSGANVLTF
many,TRBJ1-6,TRBD1,TRBV7-9,TGTGCCAGCAGCCCAAGGGGACAGACCAGTTGGATGAATTCACCCCTCCACTTT,CASSPRGQTSWMNSPLHF
NA,TRBJ1-4,TRBD1,TRBV5-6,TGTGCCAGCAGCAAACAGGGGACTAATGAAAAACTGTTTTTT,CASSKQGTNEKLFF
few,TRBJ2-1,NA,TRBV12-3/TRBV12-4,TGTGCCAGCAGTTTAAATGGCAATGAGCAGTTCTTC,CASSLNGNEQFF
NA,TRBJ2-5,TRBD2,TRBV7-2,TGTGCCAGCAGCCGACGACTAGCGGGGGGGTTTACCGAGACCCAGTACTTC,CASSRRLAGGFTETQYF
NA,TRBJ1-1,TRBD1,TRBV7-9,TGTGCCAGCAGCCAGGACAGGGTGCCTTTCTTT,CASSQDRVPFF
few,TRBJ2-5,NA,TRBV6-2/TRBV6-3,TGTGCCAGCAGTGACGCATCTAGCGTTGGGATGGAGACCCAGTACTTC,CASSDASSVGMETQYF
few,TRBJ1-2,NA,TRBV29-1,TGCAGCGTTGGGAGTGGGGGCTATGGCTACACCTTC,CSVGSGGYGYTF
NA,TRBJ2-7,NA,TRBV11-2,TGTGCCAGCAGCCCCCAGGCGACAACCTACGAGCAGTACTTC,CASSPQATTYEQYF
NA,TRBJ2-1,TRBD2,TRBV13,TGTGCCAGCAGCTTAGAACTACTAGCGGGGGAAGGCAATGAGCAGTTCTTC,CASSLELLAGEGNEQFF
few,TRBJ2-5,NA,TRBV29-1,TGCAGCGTTTCTGTGGAGGGCGGGACCCAGTACTTC,CSVSVEGGTQYF
many,TRBJ2-3,NA,TRBV20-1,TGCAGCGGAGGTGAACCTGGGGCGGATACGCAGTATTTT,CSGGEPGADTQYF
few,TRBJ2-3,NA,TRBV18,TGTGCCAGCTCAACCCCAGGGATCCCAGATACGCAGTATTTT,CASSTPGIPDTQYF
NA,TRBJ2-4,NA,TRBV12-3/TRBV12-4,TGTGCCAGCAGTGATGACCTAAACATTCAGTACTTC,CASSDDLNIQYF
few,TRBJ1-2,NA,TRBV6-1,TGTGCCAGCAGTGAACGGGCCGAGTATGGCTACACCTTC,CASSERAEYGYTF
few,TRBJ1-1,TRBD1,TRBV6-2/TRBV6-3,TGTGCCAGCAGTCTATCCGGGACAGGGCGTACTGAAGCTTTCTTT,CASSLSGTGRTEAFF
many,TRBJ2-7,NA,TRBV7-2,TGTGCCAGCACCTCCCATCCCTCCTACGAGCAGTACTTC,CASTSHPSYEQYF
NA,TRBJ1-5,TRBD1,TRBV20-1,TGCAGTGCTGGCCGACAGGGGGGTCAGCCCCAGCATTTT,CSAGRQGGQPQHF
many,TRBJ2-5,NA,TRBV27,TGTGCCAGCAGTTTATCCCGCAGGGAAGAGACCCAGTACTTC,CASSLSRREETQYF
NA,TRBJ2-2,NA,TRBV20-1,TGCAGTGCTAGAGATCCCCGGGGCCGCACCGGGGAGCTGTTTTTT,CSARDPRGRTGELFF
many,TRBJ2-6,TRBD1,TRBV5-1,TGCGCCAGCAGATCGACAGGGGCTGGGGCCAACGTCCTGACTTTC,CASRSTGAGANVLTF
few,TRBJ2-7,NA,TRBV7-9,TGTGCCAGCAGCTTAAGTCAAGGGCCGTCGTACGAGCAGTACTTC,CASSLSQGPSYEQYF
NA,TRBJ2-4,NA,TRBV29-1,TGCAGCGCCCAGGGGACTGCCGTAAGGGACATTCAGTACTTC,CSAQGTAVRDIQYF
many,TRBJ2-2,NA,TRBV7-2,TGTGCCAGCAGCCCAGAGGTGGCGGGCACCGGGGAGCTGTTTTTT,CASSPEVAGTGELFF
few,TRBJ2-7,NA,TRBV12-3/TRBV12-4,TGTGCCAGCAGCCTGGTTGGGGGGTACTACGAGCAGTACTTC,CASSLVGGYYEQYF
medium-sized,TRBJ2-4,NA,TRBV5-1,TGCGCCAGCAGCTTGGATGGTTTCAGGGGCAAAAACATTCAGTACTTC,CASSLDGFRGKNIQYF
NA,TRBJ2-3,NA,TRBV7-9,TGTGCCAGCAGCTTAGGCTCACGCACAGATACGCAGTATTTT,CASSLGSRTDTQYF
NA,TRBJ2-1,NA,TRBV9,TGTGCCAGCAGCGTAGACGGGGACTACAATGAGCAGTTCTTC,CASSVDGDYNEQFF
NA,TRBJ2-5,NA,TRBV7-2,TGTGCCAGCAGCCGACCGGGGGAGACCCAGTACTTC,CASSRPGETQYF
NA,TRBJ2-6,NA,TRBV19,TGTGCCAGTAGTATCCTGCCTCCAACCTCTGGGGCCAACGTCCTGACTTTC,CASSILPPTSGANVLTF
few,TRBJ1-1,NA,TRBV20-1,TGCAGTGCCCAGGGTGAAGCTTTCTTT,CSAQGEAFF
few,TRBJ2-3,TRBD1,TRBV4-3,TGCGCCAGCAGTCACTCGACAGGGGACACAGATACGCAGTATTTT,CASSHSTGDTDTQYF
few,TRBJ2-3,NA,TRBV24-1,TGTGCCACCAGTATTTCAAGGACAGATACGCAGTATTTT,CATSISRTDTQYF
few,TRBJ2-5,NA,TRBV20-1,TGCAGTGCTAGAGAAGCGACGAACCAAGAGACCCAGTACTTC,CSAREATNQETQYF
many,TRBJ1-4,NA,TRBV4-3,TGCGCCAGCAGCCAAGGTCCCCCCGGGGCGGGTGAAAAACTGTTTTTT,CASSQGPPGAGEKLFF
few,TRBJ1-2,NA,TRBV6-5,TGTGCCAGCAGCCCCCGGACAGACCATTCTAACTATGGCTACACCTTC,CASSPRTDHSNYGYTF
few,TRBJ1-5,NA,TRBV7-2,TGTGCCAGCAGCTTCGACAGCCAGAATCAGCCCCAGCATTTT,CASSFDSQNQPQHF
few,TRBJ2-5,NA,TRBV4-3,TGCGCCAGCAGCCAAGTTACAGGGCGGGAGACCCAGTACTTC,CASSQVTGRETQYF
NA,TRBJ2-3,TRBD1,TRBV7-2,TGTGCCAGCAACTTACAGGGGTTCACAGATACGCAGTATTTT,CASNLQGFTDTQYF
many,TRBJ2-3,NA,TRBV5-1,TGCGCCAGCAGCTTCGATAAAGATACGCAGTATTTT,CASSFDKDTQYF
few,TRBJ1-1,TRBD1,TRBV6-2/TRBV6-3,TGTGCCAGCAGTTACCCCCGGGACAGGGGGCTGAACACTGAAGCTTTCTTT,CASSYPRDRGLNTEAFF
many,TRBJ2-5,NA,TRBV5-1,TGCGCCAGCAGCTTCGGCGGCTACCAAGAGACCCAGTACTTC,CASSFGGYQETQYF
few,TRBJ2-7,TRBD1,TRBV10-3,TGTGCCATCAACGGACAGGGATCCCTCTACGAGCAGTACTTC,CAINGQGSLYEQYF
NA,TRBJ2-3,TRBD2,TRBV7-2,TGTGCCAGCACCCCCCGGCGGGGGAGTACCACAGATACGCAGTATTTT,CASTPRRGSTTDTQYF
many,TRBJ2-5,NA,TRBV18,TGTGCCAGCTCACCACGATCACAGGGTGCGGAGACCCAGTACTTC,CASSPRSQGAETQYF
NA,TRBJ2-5,TRBD2,TRBV6-5,TGTGCCAGTCATTCGGCGGGGGGCCAAGAGACCCAGTACTTC,CASHSAGGQETQYF
NA,TRBJ2-1,TRBD1,TRBV12-3/TRBV12-4,TGTGCCAGCAGTTCGCTTCAGGGGGCGCGCTACAATGAGCAGTTCTTC,CASSSLQGARYNEQFF
NA,TRBJ2-3,NA,TRBV29-1,TGCAGCGTTGGACAGCTTACAGATACGCAGTATTTT,CSVGQLTDTQYF
few,TRBJ2-6,NA,TRBV3-1,TGTGCCAGCAGCCAAGATAGAGCGGGCAGCTCTGGGGCCAACGTCCTGACTTTC,CASSQDRAGSSGANVLTF